This T cell receptor (beta chain) stems from a study of post-analysis software for immune sequencing data. The overall study: The study covered relapsing-remitting, secondary progressive and progressive-relapsing courses of multiple sclerosis. Overall study findings and caveats: Under F measure analysis, samples from one preparation batch co-clustered strongly. Patients showed TRBV5-6, TRBV5-1 and TRBV20-1 among roughly five TRBV segments more frequent than in controls. Normalized Chao1 diversity in multiple sclerosis patients fell significantly below that of controls.

Carried by the TCR beta cDNA libraries were unique molecular identifiers. Input of about 0.95 to 10 million T cells yielded around 500,000 cDNA molecules. TCRdb re-called the PCR reads through MiXCR, storing one row per CDR3 protein. Among approximately 440,000 distinct CDR3 sequences listed, less than 45% were seen once. This clonotype showed up just once. The target antigen is unknown. Germline V gives CDR1 LGHNA, CDR2 YNFKEQ. There are 15 residues in the CDR3. After removal of 0 bases from V and 6 bases from J, the junction contained 4 bases not matched to a gene. The clonotype originates from a girl between 5 and 17 years old with multiple sclerosis. The chain uses TRBV4-2 and TRBJ2-2, with 7 positions matching TRBD1. The sample was blood. Here the CDR3 DNA reads TGTGCCAGCAGCCAAGACAGGGGGATTGCCGGGGAGCTGTTTTTT. This sequence encodes CASSQDRGIAGELFF.